The 14 T cell receptor beta chains presented below share a single source sample, sequenced in a study of shared clonotypes between healthy human individuals. Sequenced by immunoSEQ multiplex PCR; TCRdb stores in-frame clones only, minus some. The data hold more than 2,000,000 clones, with 90% to 95% observed a single time. The sequenced material came from naive CD4+ T cells from PBMCs. Subset denoted: CD45RA+ positively selected. These receptor sequences come from a man younger than 35 in good health. Some clones in this sample may be carry-over from other donors' samples.

The count of this clone is one. The sample holds other DNA sequences that translate to the same CDR3. The genes are TRBV15 and TRBJ2-7, with no clear D. Germline values: CDR1 LNHNV, CDR2 YYDKDF (reference sequence). The CDR3 spans 14 residues. Trimming removed 0 bases from V and 3 bases from J, with 9 bases in between. The CDR3 spells CATSRDLASYEQYF. CDR3 sequence (DNA): TGTGCCACCAGCAGAGATCTGGCGAGCTACGAGCAGTACTTC.

V and J are TRBV10-3 and TRBJ1-3; 7 nucleotides match TRBD1. The CDR3 is 16 residues long. V was pared by 7 bases and J by 0 bases, with 9 bases of the junction left unmatched. Germline V gene lookup returns CDR1 ENHRY and CDR2 SYGVKD. The CDR3 DNA sequence: TGTGCCATCAAGGGAGGGGGACAGCCCTCTGGAAACACCATATATTTT. This codes for CAIKGGGQPSGNTIYF.

J is TRBJ2-4 and V is TRBV7-3, with TRBD2 matching 9 bases. Per germline, CDR1 SGHTA and CDR2 FQGTGA. J lost 7 bases, V lost 3 bases, and 7 bases had no gene match. The CDR3 is 15 residues long. The DNA of the CDR3 is TGTGCCAGCAGCTTTAGCGGGAGATTGTGGAACATTCAGTACTTC. Protein product: CASSFSGRLWNIQYF.

The V call is TRBV5-1, the J call TRBJ1-1, with D unclear. This CDR3 is 16 amino acids long. Germline CDR1 reads SGHRS; CDR2 reads YFSETQ. Deletions cut 4 bases from V and 2 bases from J, with 18 bases between. The DNA for the CDR3 is TGCGCCAGCAGCCCCTCGCCCGGCCAGTCCAACACTGAAGCTTTCTTT. Its protein product is CASSPSPGQSNTEAFF.

V is TRBV5-1 and J is TRBJ1-3; no clear D gene. CDR3 size: 15 residues. Germline CDR1 is SGHRS and CDR2 is YFSETQ. V lost 4 bases, J lost 4 bases, and 15 bases lay in between. The CDR3 DNA is TGCGCCAGCAGCCCGGGAGCACCAGTCGGAAACACCATATATTTT. Translated: CASSPGAPVGNTIYF.

The CDR3 reads CASSQAWTGGTDTQYF. CDR3 DNA sequence: TGCGCCAGCAGCCAAGCTTGGACAGGGGGCACAGATACGCAGTATTTT. The chain uses TRBV4-1 and TRBJ2-3; 9 positions match TRBD1. The CDR3 is 16 residues long. The junction had 3 bases not matched to a gene; V was cut back by 1 base and J by 1 base. Germline V gene sequence: CDR1 MGHRA, CDR2 YSYEKL.

As DNA, the CDR3 is TGTGCCAGCAGCGACCTGGGACTAGGAACTGGGGAGCTGTTTTTT. Its translation: CASSDLGLGTGELFF. The V call is TRBV25-1, the J call TRBJ2-2, with 8 bases matching TRBD2. The CDR3 is 15 residues long. CDR1 and CDR2 (germline): MGHDK, SYGVNS. The ends lost 6 bases at V and 8 bases at J; junction bases unmatched: 11.

The chain joins TRBV5-1 to TRBJ2-5; D not certain. The V gene lost 0 bases and the J gene lost 3 bases, with 15 bases spanning the gap. Germline values: CDR1 SGHRS, CDR2 YFSETQ. This CDR3 contains 16 residues. The CDR3 nucleotides read TGCGCCAGCAGCTTGGTCCCTGCACAGATTAAAGAGACCCAGTACTTC. It encodes CASSLVPAQIKETQYF.

The chain carries TRBV30 and TRBJ2-7; a possible D gene is TRBD1 (6 bases). Trimming removed 4 bases from V and 0 bases from J, with 10 bases in between. Germline V gene lookup returns CDR1 GTSNPN and CDR2 SVGIG (reference sequence). This CDR3 is built from 13 residues. The CDR3 DNA sequence: TGTGCCTGGAACAGGGAAAACTCCTACGAGCAGTACTTC. This translates into CAWNRENSYEQYF.

This chain connects TRBV14 to TRBJ1-3; no firm D call. This CDR3 is built from 15 residues. Germline CDR1 SGHDN, CDR2 FVKESK. V lost 4 bases to trimming and J lost 3 bases, with 13 bases between them. Here the CDR3 reads CASSPDGRFGNTIYF. The CDR3 DNA is TGTGCCAGCAGCCCGGACGGAAGGTTTGGAAACACCATATATTTT. Full variable domain (remainder filled in from reference TRBV14 and TRBJ1-3): EAGVTQFPSHSVIEKGQTVTLRCDPISGHDNLYWYRRVMGKEIKFLLHFVKESKQDESGMPNNRFLAERTGGTYSTLKVQPAELEDSGVYFCASSPDGRFGNTIYFGEGSWLTVV.

The DNA of the CDR3 is TGTGCCAGCAGTCACGGTCGGCCTATCAATCAGCCCCAGCATTTT. Protein product: CASSHGRPINQPQHF. The gene calls are TRBV6-6 and TRBJ1-5; the D is unclear. Germline V lookup: CDR1 MNHNY, CDR2 SVGAGI (reference sequence). V shed 5 bases and J shed 3 bases, with 14 bases lying between them. The CDR3 is made up of 15 amino acids.

This chain uses TRBV7-6 with TRBJ2-7; D remains unclear. The CDR3 is 15 residues long. Germline V gene sequence: CDR1 SGHVS, CDR2 FNYEAQ. Trimming removed 2 bases from V and 3 bases from J, with 14 bases in between. The CDR3 loop reads CASSLTIQPNYEQYF. Here the CDR3 DNA reads TGTGCCAGCAGCTTAACAATCCAGCCCAACTACGAGCAGTACTTC. Drawing the rest from reference TRBV7-6 and TRBJ2-7, the complete variable domain is GAGVSQSPRYKVTKRGQDVALRCDPISGHVSLYWYRQALGQGPEFLTYFNYEAQQDKSGLPNDRFSAERPEGSISTLTIQRTEQRDSAMYRCASSLTIQPNYEQYFGPGTRLTVT.

J is TRBJ2-2 and V is TRBV7-3, with 8 bases matching TRBD2. CDR1 and CDR2 from the germline V gene are SGHTA and FQGTGA. This CDR3 has 16 amino acids. J gave up 2 bases and V 2 bases, and 4 bases lay outside the gene matches. CDR3 amino acids: CASSLFAGGNTGELFF. As DNA, the CDR3 is TGTGCCAGCAGCTTATTCGCGGGAGGAAACACCGGGGAGCTGTTTTTT. Variable domain in full (rest from reference TRBV7-3 and TRBJ2-2): GAGVSQTPSNKVTEKGKYVELRCDPISGHTALYWYRQSLGQGPEFLIYFQGTGAADDSGLPNDRFFAVRPEGSVSTLKIQRTERGDSAVYLCASSLFAGGNTGELFFGEGSRLTVL.

The CDR3 reads CASSLGGRGDYGYTF. The CDR3 nucleotides are TGTGCCAGCAGCTTAGGGGGCAGGGGAGACTATGGCTACACCTTC. This sequence joins TRBV7-8 and TRBJ1-2; a possible D gene is TRBD1 (6 bases). This CDR3 comprises 15 residues. Trimming removed 1 base at V and 3 bases at J, with 12 bases between. Germline lookup yields CDR1 SGHVS and CDR2 FQNEAQ.